Presented here are 9 T cell receptor beta chains from one specimen sequenced in a study of blood T cell repertoires in COVID-19. Clones were sequenced by immunoSEQ multiplex PCR, and TCRdb holds only the in-frame ones, with some missing. The sample records about 200,000 clones, 85% being singletons. The sequencing input was peripheral blood. All receptors come from a man in his sixties with COVID-19, enrolled during active disease.

This chain connects TRBV4-1 to TRBJ2-1; D gene ambiguous. The CDR3 runs to 15 residues. Per germline, CDR1 MGHRA and CDR2 YSYEKL. Trimming took off 1 base at V and 2 bases at J, with 9 bases between the two ends. CDR3 DNA: TGCGCCAGCAGCCAAGCTGCGACACCCTACAATGAGCAGTTCTTC. Amino acids: CASSQAATPYNEQFF.

A few counts support this clone. The gene calls are TRBV18 and TRBJ1-1; D gene uncertain. The V gene's germline CDR1 is KGHSH and CDR2 LQKENI. The CDR3 spans 12 residues. The V and J ends lost 4 bases and 1 base respectively, with 4 bases between them. CDR3 bases: TGTGCCAGCTCACGGAGGAACACTGAAGCTTTCTTT. Translating gives CASSRRNTEAFF.

This clone has more than one count but fewer than ten. This chain connects TRBV5-1 to TRBJ1-1; D possibly corresponds to TRBD1 (6 bases). Germline CDR1 reads SGHRS; CDR2 reads YFSETQ. The CDR3 length is 12 residues. V was trimmed by 0 bases and J by 9 bases, leaving 9 bases between them. The DNA for the CDR3 is TGCGCCAGCAGCTTGGAGGGGGATAAAGCTTTCTTT. Its protein is CASSLEGDKAFF.

This clone was counted only a few times. This chain links TRBV12-3 or TRBV12-4 with TRBJ2-1; D is undetermined. The ends were cut back, 5 bases at V and 7 bases at J, with 3 bases in the middle. The CDR3 contains 10 residues. CDR3 region: CASSQNEQFF. As DNA, the CDR3 is TGTGCCAGCAGTCAAAATGAGCAGTTCTTC.

This chain uses TRBV6-2 or TRBV6-3 with TRBJ1-5; D gene ambiguous. The V end lost 7 bases, the J end lost 5 bases, and 24 bases lay between the germline ends. This CDR3 region has 17 residues. Looked up from germline, CDR1 is MNHEY and CDR2 is SVGEGT. The CDR3 DNA is TGTGCCAGCACCCCGGACTCCTCGGGTTTAGGGTATCAGCCCCAGCATTTT. Encoded protein: CASTPDSSGLGYQPQHF.

The chain couples TRBV18 to TRBJ1-2; 7 nucleotides agree with TRBD1. The germline gives CDR1 KGHSH, CDR2 LQKENI. Germline trimming cut 3 bases from V and 4 bases from J; bases unmatched to any gene: 5. The CDR3 is 14 amino acids. The CDR3 loop is CASSPDGQAYGYTF. The DNA for the CDR3 is TGTGCCAGCTCACCCGACGGACAGGCCTATGGCTACACCTTC. Full variable domain (missing parts from reference TRBV18 and TRBJ1-2): NAGVMQNPRHLVRRRGQEARLRCSPMKGHSHVYWYRQLPEEGLKFMVYLQKENIIDESGMPKERFSAEFPKEGPSILRIQQVVRGDSAAYFCASSPDGQAYGYTFGSGTRLTVV.

The chain combines TRBV19 with TRBJ1-1; a weak D match, TRBD1 (5 bases). Germline CDR1 LNHDA, CDR2 SQIVND (reference sequence). The CDR3 totals 12 residues. V was clipped by 5 bases and J by 7 bases, with 11 bases between them. The DNA for the CDR3 is TGTGCCAGTAGTGGGGGGACGGGTGAAGCTTTCTTT. This encodes CASSGGTGEAFF.

There are a few counts of this clone. The chain uses TRBV28 and TRBJ2-7; 8 nucleotides agree with TRBD2. The CDR3 extends over 12 amino acids. Unmatched junction bases numbered 5, after V lost 10 bases and J lost 3 bases. Germline V gene data show CDR1 as MDHEN and CDR2 as SYDVKM. CDR3 sequence: CATREGGYEQYF. For the CDR3, the DNA is TGTGCCACCCGGGAGGGAGGCTACGAGCAGTACTTC.

V usage is TRBV5-8 and J usage is TRBJ2-3, with 11 positions matching TRBD1. V shed 4 bases and J 5 bases; nucleotides not matched to a gene: 6. This CDR3 contains 15 residues. The germline V gene has CDR1 SGHTS and CDR2 YDEGEE. As DNA, the CDR3 is TGTGCCAGCAGCACATGGGACAGGGGGAAAGATACGCAGTATTTT. This encodes CASSTWDRGKDTQYF.